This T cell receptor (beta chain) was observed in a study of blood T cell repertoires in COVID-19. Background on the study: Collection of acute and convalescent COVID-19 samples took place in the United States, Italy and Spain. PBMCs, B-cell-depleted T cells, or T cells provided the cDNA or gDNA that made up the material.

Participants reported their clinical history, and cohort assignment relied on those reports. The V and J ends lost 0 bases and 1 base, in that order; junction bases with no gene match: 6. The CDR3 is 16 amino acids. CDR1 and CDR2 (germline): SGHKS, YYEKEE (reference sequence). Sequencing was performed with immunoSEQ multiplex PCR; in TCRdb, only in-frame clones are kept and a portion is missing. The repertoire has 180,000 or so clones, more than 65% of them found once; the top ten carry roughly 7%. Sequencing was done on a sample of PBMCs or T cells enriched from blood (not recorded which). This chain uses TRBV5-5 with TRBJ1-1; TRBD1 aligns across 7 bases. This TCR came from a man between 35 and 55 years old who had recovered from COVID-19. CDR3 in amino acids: CASSLGRGQGNTEAFF. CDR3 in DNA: TGTGCCAGCAGCTTGGGTAGGGGGCAAGGGAACACTGAAGCTTTCTTT.